The T cell receptor beta chain described here comes from a study of cytomegalovirus exposure and HLA in healthy donors (dated by TCRdb to 2017 to 2019). With regard to the full study: An earlier analysis of a few hundred of the donors reported about 260 Gb of sequence data and 95 million to 120 million unique TCR beta sequences obtained from around 170 million T cells. Approximately 310 gigabases of sequencing data and tens of millions of unique TCR sequences were included in an early release covering about 700 HLA-typed donors. Among the roughly 400 genotyped donors, approximately 82% belonged to the genetic ancestry cluster associated with self-reported Caucasian donors. The study aimed to test whether signatures of past pathogen exposure could be identified by cataloging public T cell receptors. The T cell repertoires of 670 or so subjects were profiled by immunosequencing and related to cytomegalovirus serostatus. Along with the approximately 650-subject first cohort, a separate validation cohort of over a hundred different subjects was used. To predict cytomegalovirus infection status, the study combined high-throughput TCR immunosequencing, statistical association of individual TCRs with disease status, and machine learning. In a later analysis, previously published TCR beta repertoires from more than 500 donors were re-analyzed and high-resolution HLA genotyping was added so that TCR occurrence patterns could be studied. Rather than drawing on any new phenotypic data, the later analysis identified candidate immune exposures from TCR beta sequences and the way those sequences occurred across donors. An earlier analysis of 587 of the donors used high-throughput TCR beta sequencing to judge whether each TCR beta V gene segment behaved as functional or pseudogenic. Donor age, sex, ethnicity and CMV serostatus were compiled alongside the repertoire data. A later genetic analysis used genome-wide SNP genotypes for about 65% of the roughly 670 donors, treating that subset as a discovery cohort. All discovery cohort repertoires had been generated using a single sequencing platform. Both class I and class II loci were covered by HLA typing, at four-digit resolution. The number of typed donors differed by locus: about 620-640 for A, B, C, DRB1 and DQB1; roughly 510 for DQA1; 606 for DPA1; and roughly 470 for DPB1. Because of strong linkage in the cohort, four or five DR-DQ haplotypes were treated as single units for association and clustering. Among about 370 genotyped donors of the cohort, an average of roughly 230,000 unique TCR beta nucleotide sequences was sequenced per donor, of which approximately 19% were non-productive. On the study overall, not on this receptor specifically: In a later analysis, most CMV-associated TCR beta chains were found to appear HLA-restricted, with HLA associations seemingly driven largely by CMV exposure. Broadly in line with IMGT annotations, most TCR beta V segments showed up in productive rearrangements about 90% or about 30% of the time in an earlier analysis of several hundred of the donors. A further reported finding was that TCR beta sequences accurately predicted the HLA-A and HLA-B alleles for most subjects in the first cohort. A cluster of highly shared sequence variants was judged likely to represent a technical artifact of the sequencing pipeline. In the study, approximately 150 TCR beta chains were listed as associated with cytomegalovirus. Correlated functional status among segregating V segments might reflect linkage disequilibrium, but an unknown experimental factor could not be ruled out. Three of the identified cytomegalovirus-associated TCR beta chains were confirmed in vitro to be specific for cytomegalovirus antigens. The classifier was reported to diagnose cytomegalovirus status with high specificity and sensitivity in both the original and validation cohorts. According to a later analysis, TCR association rates differed among HLA loci, with DRB1 alleles showing the most associated TCRs and HLA-C alleles showing the fewest. Assigning TCR associations to individual alleles was difficult when HLA alleles, especially DR and DQ, strongly co-occurred. In a later genetic analysis, a missense DCLRE1C variant was associated with V-gene and J-gene trimming of TCR beta chains, and the association was replicated in an independent cohort. Compared with equally common non-associated chains, HLA-associated TCR beta chains in a later analysis were more clonally expanded and had lower generation probabilities. Because the 87-base-pair reads could not distinguish some IMGT-functional V segments, including TRBV6-2 and TRBV6-3, those segments were excluded. According to a later analysis, parvovirus B19, influenza, CMV and Epstein-Barr virus appeared linked to several top co-occurrence clusters. The authors suggested that the approach could potentially be generalized to other disease states and immunological phenotypes. Immune exposure information for the cohort was limited to CMV serostatus. Most TCR sequences were observed very rarely across donors, whereas some public TCRs were present in many individuals. This cohort had only TCR beta chains sequenced, and the lack of alpha or paired-chain data limited which features could be detected. Because HLA typing was unavailable for some donors at each locus, only the typed subset was used in association tests. Specific HLA alleles were associated with 16,951 TCR beta sequences at a false discovery rate of 0.05 in a later analysis. Because counts were too low, 15 or so rarely observed V segments, including chromosome 9 orphons, were excluded from the earlier analysis of 587 of the donors. Roughly uniform sequencing depth across donors was assumed in presence/absence analyses, although this assumption may not hold. Compared with the approximately 710-donor mean, donors in an Asian-associated ancestry cluster had fewer N-insertions in productive TCRs, according to a later genetic analysis.

Library preparation was by the immunoSEQ multiplex PCR assay. A mixture of 60 forward primers for TCR Vbeta segments and 13 reverse primers for TCR Jbeta segments was used in the multiplex PCR. The CDR3 region of rearranged TCR beta genes was amplified from genomic DNA with a multiplex PCR assay. The Illumina HiSeq System was used to sequence the amplified TCR beta libraries as 87-base-pair reads. The paper's data handling went like this. Across the roughly 670 repertoires, a later analysis counted approximately 75 million unique TCR beta chains, around 11 million of which were shared by at least two donors. Raw reads were error-corrected and collapsed into unique sequences by a nearest-neighbor algorithm in which closely related sequences were merged to remove PCR and sequencing errors. To assign V, D and J gene segments, CDR3 sequences were aligned to IMGT reference sequences. For a sequence to be retained, a match of at least six nucleotides was required to both a V gene segment and a J gene segment. Rearrangements were classified as productive when the CDR3 lacked stop codons and remained in frame with V and J, and all other rearrangements were classified as non-productive. Following IMGT convention, CDR3 was defined as the stretch from the second conserved V-encoded cysteine up to the conserved J-encoded phenylalanine. The earlier analysis of about 620 of the donors excluded sequences that lacked an unambiguous match to a single V gene segment. In an earlier analysis of around 600 of the donors, V segments were called functional above 56.7% productive rearrangements and were called segregating when the between-donor standard deviation exceeded 5%. To diagnose cytomegalovirus status from the catalog of TCR beta chain sequences, a statistical classification framework was built. V and J gene assignment, in a later analysis, came from comparing TCR nucleotide sequences with IMGT/GENE-DB human TR gene sequences. In a later analysis, CDR3 sequences and most-parsimonious VDJ recombination scenarios were assigned using the TCRdist pipeline. In a later analysis, every TCR beta chain was defined by the combination of its CDR3 amino acid sequence and its V-gene family, and reads without a unique V-gene family were dropped. To address suspected cross-contamination and a sequencing artifact, a later analysis removed some 620 highly shared, low-generation-probability nucleotide sequences. A later analysis calculated a clonal expansion index for each public chain from normalized within-repertoire ranks of inferred template counts. In a later analysis, generation probabilities were computed with a VDJ recombination model fitted to out-of-frame rearrangements, and the resulting probabilities were checked against IGoR. In a later analysis, hypergeometric tests were used to score TCR-TCR, TCR-HLA and TCR-CMV co-occurrence, with a repertoire-size bias correction applied to TCR pairs. A later analysis estimated false discovery rates by permuting HLA or CMV assignments 20 times. In a later analysis, co-occurring TCRs were grouped using DBSCAN, with TCRdist sequence similarity added in when clustering inside HLA-allele-positive subsets. Repertoires with fewer than 30,000 or more than 120,000 public chains, plus five repertoires with anomalous nucleotide sharing, were excluded from co-occurrence clustering. TCRdb mirrors the immuneACCESS table, restricted to in-frame sequences. Some clones are absent from its copies; in checked studies, under half trace to an unresolved V gene, and the reason for the others is unknown. V and J calls and clone size are as listed in that table; D and trimming were resolved from the DNA. Within this sample are over 60,000 clones, with around 80% of them counted one time only. The ten top clones hold about 7.4% of the sample.

This clone has more than one count but fewer than ten. No antigen is known for it. Per-nucleotide qualities are absent, and no much larger clonotype sits a single base away. The cohort comprised 666 healthy bone marrow donors. At the time of sampling, every cohort member was nominally healthy, though immune exposures that went unrecorded were likely present. The donor tested CMV seropositive, placing the donor among the roughly 270 seropositive members of the cohort. A peripheral blood sample was collected from each donor, and TCR beta sequencing was performed on peripheral blood mononuclear cells. The Qiagen DNeasy Blood Extraction Kit was used to extract genomic DNA from the blood cell samples. In the germline V gene, CDR1 corresponds to SGHRS and CDR2 to YFSETQ. The junction carries 6 bases between V and J, which are trimmed by 5 bases and 0 bases respectively. The CDR3, cysteine through phenylalanine, is 13 amino acids long. CDR3 DNA only is kept here, 39 bases in frame from base 1.

The sequenced material came from PBMCs. The TCR originated in a woman aged 25 to 39 in good health and CMV-seropositive. The chain was built from TRBV5-1 and TRBJ1-5, with the identity of the D gene unclear. The nucleotide sequence reads TGCGCCAGCAGGCAGAATAGCAATCAGCCCCAGCATTTT. This encodes CASRQNSNQPQHF.